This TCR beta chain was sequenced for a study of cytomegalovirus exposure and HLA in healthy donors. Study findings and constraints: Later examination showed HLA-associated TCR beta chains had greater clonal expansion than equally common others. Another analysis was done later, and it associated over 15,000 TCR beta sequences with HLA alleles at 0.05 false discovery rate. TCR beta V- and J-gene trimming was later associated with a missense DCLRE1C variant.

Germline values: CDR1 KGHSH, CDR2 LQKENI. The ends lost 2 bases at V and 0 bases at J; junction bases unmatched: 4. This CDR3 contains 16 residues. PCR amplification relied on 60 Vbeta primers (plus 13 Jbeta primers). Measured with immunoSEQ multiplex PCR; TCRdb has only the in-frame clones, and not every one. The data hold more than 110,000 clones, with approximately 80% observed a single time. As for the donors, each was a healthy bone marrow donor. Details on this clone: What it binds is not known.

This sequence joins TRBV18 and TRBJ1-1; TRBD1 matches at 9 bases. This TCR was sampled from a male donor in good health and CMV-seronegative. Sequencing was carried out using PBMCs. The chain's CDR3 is CASSPTGTGLNTEAFF. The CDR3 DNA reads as TGTGCCAGCTCACCAACCGGGACAGGGTTGAACACTGAAGCTTTCTTT.